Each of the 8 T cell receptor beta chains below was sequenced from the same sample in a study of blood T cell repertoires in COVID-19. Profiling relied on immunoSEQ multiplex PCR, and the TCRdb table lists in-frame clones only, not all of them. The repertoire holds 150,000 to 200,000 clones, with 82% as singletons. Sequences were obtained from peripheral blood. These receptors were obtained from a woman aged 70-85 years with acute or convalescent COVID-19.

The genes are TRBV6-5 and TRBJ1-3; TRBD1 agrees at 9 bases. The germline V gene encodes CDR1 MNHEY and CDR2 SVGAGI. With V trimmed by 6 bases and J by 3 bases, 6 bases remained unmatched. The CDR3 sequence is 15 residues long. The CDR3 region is CASRTGTGFGNTIYF. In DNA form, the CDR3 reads TGTGCCAGCAGGACCGGGACAGGGTTTGGAAACACCATATATTTT.

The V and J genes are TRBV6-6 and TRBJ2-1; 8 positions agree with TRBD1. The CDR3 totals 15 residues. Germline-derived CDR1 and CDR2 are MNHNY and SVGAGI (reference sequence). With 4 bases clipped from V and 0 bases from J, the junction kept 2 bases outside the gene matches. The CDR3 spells CASSLQGVSYNEQFF. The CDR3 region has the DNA TGTGCCAGCAGTTTACAGGGGGTCTCCTACAATGAGCAGTTCTTC.

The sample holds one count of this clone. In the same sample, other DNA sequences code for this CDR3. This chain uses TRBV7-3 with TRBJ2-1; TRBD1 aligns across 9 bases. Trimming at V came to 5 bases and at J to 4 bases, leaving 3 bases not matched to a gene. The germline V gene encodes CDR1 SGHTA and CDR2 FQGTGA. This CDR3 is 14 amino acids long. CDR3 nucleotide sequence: TGTGCCAGCAGCCGGGACAGGGCTTACAATGAGCAGTTCTTC. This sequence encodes CASSRDRAYNEQFF.

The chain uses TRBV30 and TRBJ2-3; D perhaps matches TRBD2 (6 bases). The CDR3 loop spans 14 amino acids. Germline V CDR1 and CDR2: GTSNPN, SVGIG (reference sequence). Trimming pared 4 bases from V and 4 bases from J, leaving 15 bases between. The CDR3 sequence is CAWTPVTSPDTQYF. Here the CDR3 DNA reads TGTGCCTGGACCCCCGTGACTAGTCCAGATACGCAGTATTTT.

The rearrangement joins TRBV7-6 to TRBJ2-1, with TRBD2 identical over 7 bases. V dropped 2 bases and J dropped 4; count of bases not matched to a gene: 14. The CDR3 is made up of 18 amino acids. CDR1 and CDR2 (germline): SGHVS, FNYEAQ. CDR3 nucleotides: TGTGCCAGCAGCTTAACTCGCGGGAGTGAGGTGCGGTACAATGAGCAGTTCTTC. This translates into CASSLTRGSEVRYNEQFF.

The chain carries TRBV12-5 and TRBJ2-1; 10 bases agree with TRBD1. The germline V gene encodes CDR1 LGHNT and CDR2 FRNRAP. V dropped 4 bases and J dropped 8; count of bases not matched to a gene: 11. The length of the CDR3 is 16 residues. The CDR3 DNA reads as TGTGCTAGTGGTTACTTACCGGGACAGGGGTACTATGAGCAGTTCTTC. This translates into CASGYLPGQGYYEQFF.

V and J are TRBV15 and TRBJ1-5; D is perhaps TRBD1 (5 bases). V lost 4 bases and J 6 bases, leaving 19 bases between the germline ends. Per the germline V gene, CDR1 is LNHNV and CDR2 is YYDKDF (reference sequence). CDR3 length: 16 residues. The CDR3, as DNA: TGTGCCACCAGCACCGGGGGGAGGGCCTCGGGTCAGCCCCAGCATTTT. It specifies CATSTGGRASGQPQHF.

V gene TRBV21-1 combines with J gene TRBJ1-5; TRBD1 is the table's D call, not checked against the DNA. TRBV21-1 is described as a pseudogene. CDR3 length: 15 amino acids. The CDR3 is CASSTDRGPNQPQHF. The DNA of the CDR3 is TGTGCCAGCAGCACGGACAGGGGGCCCAATCAGCCCCAGCATTTT.